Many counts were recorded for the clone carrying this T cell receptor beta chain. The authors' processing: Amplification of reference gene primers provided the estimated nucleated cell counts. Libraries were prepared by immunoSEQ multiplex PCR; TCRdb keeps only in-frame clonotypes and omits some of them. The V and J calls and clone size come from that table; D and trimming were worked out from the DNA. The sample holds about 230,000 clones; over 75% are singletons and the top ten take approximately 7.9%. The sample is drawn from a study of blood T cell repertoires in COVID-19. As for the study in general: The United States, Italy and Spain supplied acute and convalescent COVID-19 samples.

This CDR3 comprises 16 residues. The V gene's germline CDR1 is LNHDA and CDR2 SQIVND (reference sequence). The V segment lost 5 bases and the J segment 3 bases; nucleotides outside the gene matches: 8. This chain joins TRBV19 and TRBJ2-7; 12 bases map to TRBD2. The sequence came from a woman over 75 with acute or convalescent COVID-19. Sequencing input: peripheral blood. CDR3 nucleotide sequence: TGTGCCAGTAGTCCCCTAGCGGGAGGGTTGTTCTACGAGCAGTACTTC. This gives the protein CASSPLAGGLFYEQYF.